These T cell receptor beta chains were read from a single sample in a study of T cell repertoires in cytomegalovirus infection. TCRdb fed the reads into MiXCR, producing one record per CDR3 protein. Of roughly 230,000 distinct CDR3 sequences in the sample, around 15% were seen once. The sequencing sample was made of CD8+ T cells from PBMCs. All receptors derive from a human donor in good health (CMV status not recorded). Some clones in this sample may be carry-over from other donors' samples. Both conserved end residues are part of each CDR3. A D gene is named only where the DNA matches it firmly. Where a row states a size, it is once, few, many or the class of an expanded clone; other rows omit it.

TRBJ2-4 TRBV27 NA few TGTGCCAGCAGTGGGGACACCCAAAACATTCAGTACTTC CASSGDTQNIQYF
TRBJ2-5 TRBV7-9 NA many TGTGCCAGCAGCCCCGGTGGGCTCGAGACCCAGTACTTC CASSPGGLETQYF
TRBJ2-2 TRBV25-1 NA NA TGTGCCAGCAGTGAATACTTTCCACATACGAACACCGGGGAGCTGTTTTTT CASSEYFPHTNTGELFF
TRBJ1-1 TRBV12-3/TRBV12-4 NA few TGTGCCAGCACCCTGGGACACCTGAACACTGAAGCTTTCTTT CASTLGHLNTEAFF
TRBJ2-1 TRBV20-1 NA few TGCAGTGCTAGAGATCCCCAGCGCGTGTTGCATGAGCAGTTCTTC CSARDPQRVLHEQFF
TRBJ2-7 TRBV12-3/TRBV12-4 TRBD1 NA TGTGCCAGCAGTTACGGCAGGGGGCGAGACCCCTACGAGCAGTACTTC CASSYGRGRDPYEQYF
TRBJ2-2 TRBV7-4 NA few TGTGCCAGCAGCTTGAAGACAGCGAACACCGGGGAGCTGTTTTTT CASSLKTANTGELFF
TRBJ2-5 TRBV4-3 TRBD1 NA TGCGCCAGCAGCCAATTTGGACAGGGAGGAGAGACCCAGTACTTC CASSQFGQGGETQYF
TRBJ1-1 TRBV7-6 NA many TGTGCCAGCAGCGTACGGGAGAACACTGAAGCTTTCTTT CASSVRENTEAFF
TRBJ2-1 TRBV7-2 NA many TGTGCCAGCACGACGGCGGGGGCAACCTACAATGAGCAGTTCTTC CASTTAGATYNEQFF
TRBJ2-6 TRBV20-1 TRBD1 few TGCAGTGCTAGAGATTACAGGGGGGATGGGGGACCCTCTGGGGCCAACGTCCTGACTTTC CSARDYRGDGGPSGANVLTF
TRBJ1-5 TRBV28 NA few TGTGCCAGCAGTTTGAATGACATTCGCAATCAGCCCCAGCATTTT CASSLNDIRNQPQHF
TRBJ2-5 TRBV29-1 TRBD2 many TGCAGCGTTGAAGGATCCGGGTGGGGAGGGCTTCAAGAGACCCAGTACTTC CSVEGSGWGGLQETQYF
TRBJ1-1 TRBV5-1 NA NA TGCGCCAGCAGCACCGGTGGAGGGTCTGAAGCTTTCTTT CASSTGGGSEAFF
TRBJ2-3 TRBV7-6 NA many TGTGCCAGCAGCTTAGAGGCGGGGATAGACACAGATACGCAGTATTTT CASSLEAGIDTDTQYF
TRBJ1-5 TRBV5-5 NA few TGTGCCAGCAGCTTGAGGGAGGGAGCTCAGCCCCAGCATTTT CASSLREGAQPQHF
TRBJ2-3 TRBV10-3 NA few TGTGCCATCTCTCCCCGGGGCGGAGGGAGCACAGATACGCAGTATTTT CAISPRGGGSTDTQYF
TRBJ2-7 TRBV6-1 NA NA TGTGCCAGCAGTGACCCCCCTGGCAGATACTACGAGCAGTACTTC CASSDPPGRYYEQYF
TRBJ2-7 TRBV7-2 NA many TGTGCCAGCAGCTTAACCCTCGTGGAGATCCTTTTCTTC CASSLTLVEILFF
TRBJ2-3 TRBV20-1 TRBD2 once TGCAGTGCTAGTGTAGCGGGGGGCCCTAGCACAGATACGCAGTATTTT CSASVAGGPSTDTQYF
TRBJ2-1 TRBV14 TRBD1 NA TGTGCCAGCAGGACAGGGGGCGGAAGCTCCTACAATGAGCAGTTCTTC CASRTGGGSSYNEQFF
TRBJ2-7 TRBV25-1 TRBD1 few TGTGCCAGCAGTGAGGCCGGGACAGGATACTACGAGCAGTACTTC CASSEAGTGYYEQYF
TRBJ1-2 TRBV20-1 TRBD1 NA TGCAGTGCTAGAGCCCGGACAGGGGAAGTCGCCTATGGCTACACCTTC CSARARTGEVAYGYTF
TRBJ1-1 TRBV4-1 NA NA TGCGCCAGCAGCGTGGGTCGGAACACTGAAGCTTTCTTT CASSVGRNTEAFF
TRBJ2-3 TRBV4-2 NA few TGTGCCAGCAGCCACCTTGCCGGGGGAATCACAGATACGCAGTATTTT CASSHLAGGITDTQYF
TRBJ1-2 TRBV15 NA once TGTGCCACCAGCAGAGATAGGGGGGGCAACTATGGCTACACCTTC CATSRDRGGNYGYTF
TRBJ1-1 TRBV6-2/TRBV6-3 NA many TGTGCCAGCTCCCCGGGGGAGGACACTGAAGCTTTCTTT CASSPGEDTEAFF
TRBJ2-5 TRBV14 NA few TGTGCCAGCAGCCACGTTGATAGGGGGTTCCAAGAGACCCAGTACTTC CASSHVDRGFQETQYF
TRBJ2-2 TRBV20-1 NA few TGCAGTGCTGGGGACGGGCACACCGGGGAGCTGTTTTTT CSAGDGHTGELFF
TRBJ1-1 TRBV28 NA few TGTGCCAGCAGTGGAGGTGGGGGTGAAGCTTTCTTT CASSGGGGEAFF
TRBJ1-1 TRBV28 TRBD1 NA TGTGCCAGCAGCCCGGGACAGCGACTGAACACTGAAGCTTTCTTT CASSPGQRLNTEAFF
TRBJ2-2 TRBV10-3 NA few TGTGCCATCAGTGAGCTACAGGGTCGAACCGGGGAGCTGTTTTTT CAISELQGRTGELFF
TRBJ1-2 TRBV6-2/TRBV6-3 TRBD1 NA TGTGCCAGCAGTTACCTCCACGGACAGGCTTTTAACTATGGCTACACCTTC CASSYLHGQAFNYGYTF
TRBJ2-5 TRBV29-1 NA many TGCAGCGCGCTCCCCAAGACACCTAAAGGGACCCAGTACTTC CSALPKTPKGTQYF
TRBJ2-1 TRBV14 NA many TGTGCCAGCAGTCTCGGCCTCCGGGACCGATATTACAATGAGCAGTTCTTC CASSLGLRDRYYNEQFF
TRBJ2-1 TRBV4-1 NA NA TGCGCCAGCAGCCCTTCCAGAAGGGGGGTCGCCTACAATGAGCAGTTCTTC CASSPSRRGVAYNEQFF
TRBJ2-7 TRBV28 TRBD1 few TGTGCCGCCGGGACAGGGGGCTACGAGCAGTACTTC CAAGTGGYEQYF
TRBJ2-2 TRBV5-6 TRBD1 NA TGTGCCAGCAGCGTACCCGGGACAGGGGACACCGGGGAGCTGTTTTTT CASSVPGTGDTGELFF
TRBJ1-1 TRBV4-2 NA many TGTGCCAGCAGCCCGGGGGGTATACGAGAAGCTTTCTTT CASSPGGIREAFF
TRBJ2-1 TRBV7-2 NA many TGTGCCAGCAGCCCTGCTGGGGCGGGGCGATTGTACAATGAGCAGTTCTTC CASSPAGAGRLYNEQFF
TRBJ2-1 TRBV29-1 TRBD1 NA TGCAGCGTTGAAGCCTGGACAGGGATTGGCCACAATGAGCAGTTCTTC CSVEAWTGIGHNEQFF
TRBJ2-3 TRBV29-1 NA NA TGCAGCGTTCAGTCTTTTACTTTGACAGATACGCAGTATTTT CSVQSFTLTDTQYF
TRBJ1-1 TRBV6-2/TRBV6-3 TRBD1 many TGTGCCAGCACCGAGATGGACAGGGTCGGGACTGAAGCTTTCTTT CASTEMDRVGTEAFF
TRBJ1-6 TRBV6-1 NA many TGTGCCAGCAGGGAAGGGACCGCCTATAATTCACCCCTCCACTTT CASREGTAYNSPLHF
TRBJ2-2 TRBV28 TRBD2 few TGTGCCAGCAGTTCCGCCCGTACTAGCGACTACGGGGAGCTGTTTTTT CASSSARTSDYGELFF
TRBJ2-2 TRBV2 TRBD1 few TGTGCCAGCAGTGATAAATGGACAGGCGGGGAGCTGTTTTTT CASSDKWTGGELFF
TRBJ2-3 TRBV19 NA NA TGTGCCAGTAGTCCCTCATACACCGGGACGCCGCAGTATTTT CASSPSYTGTPQYF
TRBJ2-7 TRBV19 TRBD1 few TGTGCCAGTAGCCCGGGACAGAAGTACGAGCAGTACTTC CASSPGQKYEQYF
TRBJ1-5 TRBV6-6 TRBD1 many TGTGCCAGCAGTTACTCGACAGGGCCTCAGCCCCAGCATTTT CASSYSTGPQPQHF
TRBJ2-2 TRBV19 NA many TGTGCCAGTAGTATCCGCCCGACGGTGAACACCGGGGAGCTGTTTTTT CASSIRPTVNTGELFF
TRBJ2-7 TRBV7-8 NA many TGTGCCAGCAGCGCGGGACTTCAGTACGAGCAGTACTTC CASSAGLQYEQYF
TRBJ2-3 TRBV5-4 NA few TGTGCCAGCAGCTTGTTGGGTACCTATAGCACAGATACGCAGTATTTT CASSLLGTYSTDTQYF
TRBJ1-2 TRBV12-5 NA many TGTGCTAGTGGTTTTTGGGCAGGTTACGGCTACACCTTC CASGFWAGYGYTF
TRBJ2-5 TRBV5-6 TRBD1 NA TGTGCCAGCAGCTTGGGATATACGACAGGGGGACAAGAGACCCAGTACTTC CASSLGYTTGGQETQYF
TRBJ1-1 TRBV29-1 NA few TGCAGCGTTGTTCTGGAATTGAACACTGAAGCTTTCTTT CSVVLELNTEAFF
TRBJ1-6 TRBV7-9 NA many TGTGCCAGCAGCCCATCCCTCAGTACGGAAAATTCACCCCTCCACTTT CASSPSLSTENSPLHF
TRBJ2-7 TRBV7-2 NA many TGTGCCAGCAGCTACCGAGGATTCTACGAGCAGTACTTC CASSYRGFYEQYF
TRBJ1-1 TRBV7-8 TRBD1 many TGTGCCAGCAGCCGGAGAAGGGACAGGGCCCTTATGAACACTGAAGCTTTCTTT CASSRRRDRALMNTEAFF
TRBJ2-3 TRBV29-1 TRBD2 NA TGCAGCGTTGGTAGCGGGGGTGGGGCAGATACGCAGTATTTT CSVGSGGGADTQYF
TRBJ1-3 TRBV14 NA NA TGTGCCAGCAGCACCTGGGGAGTGACCTCTGGAAACACCATATATTTT CASSTWGVTSGNTIYF